A selection of T cell receptor beta chains follows, all from one sample in a study of Ad26.COV2.S vaccination and SARS-CoV-2 variants. Profiling relied on immunoSEQ multiplex PCR, and the TCRdb table lists in-frame clones only, not all of them. The sample gives about 350,000 clones, 70% to 90% of which show up once; less than 4% is in the top ten. The specimen comprised peripheral blood, sampled in a trial of Ad26.COV2.S vaccine versus placebo. These receptors came from a person between 18 and 59 years old who received the Ad26.COV2.S COVID-19 vaccine or a placebo. CDR3s include the opening cysteine and the closing phenylalanine or tryptophan. The D gene is left open where the match is weak. Expanded clones are given a class, and other clones once, few, many or no size at all.

D,J,V,size,DNA,CDR3
-,TRBJ1-1,TRBV9,-,TGTGCCAGCAGCGTCGGGCCCCCGAACACTGAAGCTTTCTTT,CASSVGPPNTEAFF
-,TRBJ2-3,TRBV19,-,TGTGCCAGTAGTCCAGGAACAGATACGCAGTATTTT,CASSPGTDTQYF
-,TRBJ2-7,TRBV27,-,TGTGCCAGCAGTTTATCCTCAGGCGAGCAGTACTTC,CASSLSSGEQYF
-,TRBJ2-2,TRBV7-2,few,TGTGCCAGCAGCTTAGTTCCCGCACAGGGCGGCGGGGAGCTGTTTTTT,CASSLVPAQGGGELFF
-,TRBJ1-5,TRBV12-3/TRBV12-4,-,TGTGCCAGCAGACGAGGTTCTAATCAGCCCCAGCATTTT,CASRRGSNQPQHF
TRBD2,TRBJ2-1,TRBV20-1,-,TGCAGTGCTAGTCGAAAACTAGCGGGAGGGCAATACAATGAGCAGTTCTTC,CSASRKLAGGQYNEQFF
-,TRBJ2-5,TRBV5-1,few,TGCGCCAGCAGCTTGGCGGGGGCTGGGGAGACCCAGTACTTC,CASSLAGAGETQYF
-,TRBJ2-3,TRBV6-2/TRBV6-3,-,TGTGCCAGCAGTGAGCCCTGGGGGGACACAGATACGCAGTATTTT,CASSEPWGDTDTQYF
TRBD2,TRBJ2-5,TRBV2,-,TGTGCCAGCAGTGAAGCACGGGGGGGTCAGACCCAGTACTTC,CASSEARGGQTQYF
TRBD2,TRBJ2-7,TRBV10-2,-,TGCGCCAGCAGCGGGGACTACCGAGCCCCCTACGAGCAGTACTTC,CASSGDYRAPYEQYF
-,TRBJ2-5,TRBV27,-,TGTGCCAGCAGTTTATCCTATGGGTCGTTGGAGACCCAGTACTTC,CASSLSYGSLETQYF
-,TRBJ1-6,TRBV5-1,-,TGCGCCAGCAGCTCGTCGGGGGAATCACCCCTCCACTTT,CASSSSGESPLHF
TRBD2,TRBJ2-2,TRBV6-6,-,TGTGCCAGCAGCCAACCCCGGGGGGAGAACACCGGGGAGCTGTTTTTT,CASSQPRGENTGELFF
TRBD2,TRBJ2-7,TRBV18,-,TGTGCCAGCTCACCTTTAGCGGGGGGTCCCTACGAGCAGTACTTC,CASSPLAGGPYEQYF
-,TRBJ1-6,TRBV3-1/TRBV3-2,-,TGTGCCAGCAGCCAAGCCGAGGGGACTCCCTATAATTCACCCCTCCACTTT,CASSQAEGTPYNSPLHF
TRBD2,TRBJ2-2,TRBV10-3,-,TGTGCCATCAGTGGACTAGCGGGGGGAACCGGGGAGCTGTTTTTT,CAISGLAGGTGELFF
TRBD2,TRBJ2-2,TRBV14,-,TGTGCCAGCAGCCAAGACATGGTAGCGGGAGTATCCGGGGAGCTGTTTTTT,CASSQDMVAGVSGELFF
TRBD2,TRBJ2-2,TRBV27,-,TGTGCCAGCAGAGAGCGGGGGGTAAACACCGGGGAGCTGTTTTTT,CASRERGVNTGELFF
-,TRBJ2-1,TRBV19,-,TGTGCCAGTAGTATAGACCGAGAAGGTGAGGATTACAATGAGCAGTTCTTC,CASSIDREGEDYNEQFF
TRBD2,TRBJ2-7,TRBV11-2,-,TGTGCCAGCAACCCAGGTACTAGCGTCTACGAGCAGTACTTC,CASNPGTSVYEQYF
-,TRBJ2-7,TRBV7-8,-,TGTGCCAGCCAGTATACGGTGCAGGGGGGTGTCAACGAGCAGTACTTC,CASQYTVQGGVNEQYF
-,TRBJ1-4,TRBV28,few,TGTGCCAGCAGTTTCCCAGGCAGCGGACATCAGTCCAATGAAAAACTGTTTTTT,CASSFPGSGHQSNEKLFF
-,TRBJ2-1,TRBV7-6,-,TGTGCCAGCAGCTTACCAAACACGAACAATGAGCAGTTCTTC,CASSLPNTNNEQFF
-,TRBJ2-7,TRBV4-3,-,TGCGCCAGCAGCCACCTATTGACAGAATCCTACGAGCAGTACTTC,CASSHLLTESYEQYF
TRBD2,TRBJ2-1,TRBV18,-,TGTGCCAGCTCACCTGGACTAGCCCGGCTCAATGAGCAGTTCTTC,CASSPGLARLNEQFF
TRBD2,TRBJ2-7,TRBV5-1,-,TGCGCCAGCAGCTTGGCCGCGGGGGGGCCCAACGAGCAGTACTTC,CASSLAAGGPNEQYF
TRBD1,TRBJ1-1,TRBV27,-,TGTGCCAGCAGTTCAGACAGGGGATTGGGAACTGAAGCTTTCTTT,CASSSDRGLGTEAFF
-,TRBJ2-7,TRBV4-1,-,TGCGCCAGCAGCCTAGGTATTAGTGGCAAAAACTACGAGCAGTACTTC,CASSLGISGKNYEQYF
TRBD2,TRBJ2-5,TRBV29-1,-,TGCAGCGTTGTTAGCGGGGACAACCAAGAGACCCAGTACTTC,CSVVSGDNQETQYF
TRBD2,TRBJ2-1,TRBV2,-,TGTGCCAGCAGGCGGACTAGCGGGAGCTACAATGAGCAGTTCTTC,CASRRTSGSYNEQFF
-,TRBJ1-1,TRBV5-1,-,TGCGCCAGCAGGCGACAGGAGAACACTGAAGCTTTCTTT,CASRRQENTEAFF
TRBD2,TRBJ2-5,TRBV5-8,-,TGTGCCAGCAGCTGGGGACTAGCGGTTCAAGAGACCCAGTACTTC,CASSWGLAVQETQYF
-,TRBJ1-5,TRBV7-2,-,TGTGCCAGCAGCTTAGTAGGGGATCGTCAGCCCCAGCATTTT,CASSLVGDRQPQHF
TRBD2,TRBJ2-7,TRBV3-1/TRBV3-2,once,TGTGCCAGCAGCCCCCCGCGAAGCGGGAGGGAAGCCTACGAGCAGTACTTC,CASSPPRSGREAYEQYF
TRBD2,TRBJ2-1,TRBV28,-,TGTGCCAGCAGACTAACTAGCGGGAGCTACAATGAGCAGTTCTTC,CASRLTSGSYNEQFF
TRBD1,TRBJ1-2,TRBV9,-,TGTGCCAGCAGCACCTCACAACAGGGGTTCTCCTATGGCTACACCTTC,CASSTSQQGFSYGYTF
TRBD1,TRBJ2-1,TRBV6-5,-,TGTGCCAGCGGGGACAGGGAATCCTACAATGAGCAGTTCTTC,CASGDRESYNEQFF
-,TRBJ2-3,TRBV6-5,-,TGTGCCACCCAGAACTACAGGGCGGACACAGATACGCAGTATTTT,CATQNYRADTDTQYF
-,TRBJ1-2,TRBV5-4,few,TGTGCCAGCAGCTCGCCGGAGGCAAACTATGGCTACACCTTC,CASSSPEANYGYTF